This record concerns one T cell receptor (beta chain) sequence. This CDR3 contains 16 residues. Trimming removed 0 bases from V and 0 bases from J, with 12 bases in between. Germline V gene lookup returns CDR1 SQVTM and CDR2 ANQGSEA. The source of the sample is a study of blood T cell repertoires in COVID-19. For the study at large: From the United States, Italy and Spain came samples of acute and convalescent COVID-19. The analysed material was cDNA or gDNA that came from T cells, B-cell-depleted T cells, or PBMCs.

Per the authors' pipeline: Quantification of nucleated cells was approximated via reference gene primer amplification. Profiled with immunoSEQ multiplex PCR; TCRdb holds only in-frame clones, not every one. V and J calls and clone size follow that table, whereas D and trimming were derived from the DNA. The sample lists 140,000 to 150,000 clones; approximately 80% were seen once. J is TRBJ2-1 and V is TRBV29-1; D ambiguous. The TCR was taken from a woman between 55 and 75 years old with acute or convalescent COVID-19. Source material: peripheral blood. CDR3 in amino acids: CSVEDPLRSSYNEQFF. DNA of the CDR3: TGCAGCGTTGAAGATCCCCTAAGGAGCTCCTACAATGAGCAGTTCTTC.